This is a list of T cell receptor beta chains from one sample in a study of siplizumab effects on memory and regulatory T cells. These receptors' antigens are unknown. Using immunoSEQ multiplex PCR, the repertoire was profiled, and TCRdb retains in-frame clones only, with some absent. The sample lists roughly 10,000 clones, under 55% occurring once. Sequencing input: CFSE-low (dividing) CD8+ T cells sorted from an allogeneic mixed lymphocyte reaction. All receptors derive from a human donor in good health; the cells came from an allogeneic mixed lymphocyte reaction. The CDR3 runs from the conserved cysteine through the conserved F or W. Each record gives: D gene, J gene, clone size, V gene, CDR3 DNA, CDR3 protein. A D gene is named only where the DNA matches it firmly. Not all rows give a size; the values are once, few, many and, for expanded clones, a class.

>.|TRBJ2-7|.|TRBV7-8
TGTGCCAGCAGCATCCGGGACCACTACGAGCAGTACTTC
CASSIRDHYEQYF
>.|TRBJ2-7|medium-sized|TRBV27
TGTGCCAGCAGTTTATCTGCCCTTCGAGGGGCCCGCGAGCAGTACTTC
CASSLSALRGAREQYF
>.|TRBJ1-2|.|TRBV6-5
TGTGCCAGCAGTCCAGTCAACTATGGCTACACCTTC
CASSPVNYGYTF
>TRBD1|TRBJ1-5|few|TRBV28
TGTGCCAGCACCCTCGGGACAGGGTACAATCAGCCCCAGCATTTT
CASTLGTGYNQPQHF
>.|TRBJ1-2|medium-sized|TRBV6-5
TGTGCCAGCAGTTCCACTGGGGGATCGTATGGCTACACCTTC
CASSSTGGSYGYTF
>.|TRBJ2-5|.|TRBV2
TGTGCCAGCAGTGACCGGGGGTCGGCAGAGACCCAGTACTTC
CASSDRGSAETQYF
>.|TRBJ1-5|many|TRBV19
TGTGCCAGTAGCCCCCTAGGCGGGAATAATCAGCCCCAGCATTTT
CASSPLGGNNQPQHF
>.|TRBJ2-5|.|TRBV7-5
TGTGTCGCCCCGACGTCAGAAGAGACCCAGTACTTC
CVAPTSEETQYF
>TRBD2|TRBJ2-7|medium-sized|TRBV5-4
TGTGCCAGCAGCCCGGGAGCGGGAGGCGAGCAGTACTTC
CASSPGAGGEQYF
>.|TRBJ2-5|.|TRBV9
TGTGCCAGCAGCGTGTTTGGGGAGCCCAAGCCGGGAGAGACCCAGTACTTC
CASSVFGEPKPGETQYF
>TRBD1|TRBJ1-4|.|TRBV6-6
TGTGCCAGCAGTTATTGGACAGGGGATGAAAAACTGTTTTTT
CASSYWTGDEKLFF
>.|TRBJ2-3|.|TRBV27
TGTGCCAGCAAACTCCTAGGGGGAACAGATACGCAGTATTTT
CASKLLGGTDTQYF
>.|TRBJ2-7|.|TRBV19
TGTGCCAGTAGTACGACGAATTGGGACTACGAGCAGTACTTC
CASSTTNWDYEQYF
>.|TRBJ1-1|.|TRBV29-1
TGCAGCGTCATAGACGGAAACACTGAAGCTTTCTTT
CSVIDGNTEAFF
>.|TRBJ1-1|.|TRBV9
TGTGCCAGCTCATACGCGGGAGGGATGAACACTGAAGCTTTCTTT
CASSYAGGMNTEAFF